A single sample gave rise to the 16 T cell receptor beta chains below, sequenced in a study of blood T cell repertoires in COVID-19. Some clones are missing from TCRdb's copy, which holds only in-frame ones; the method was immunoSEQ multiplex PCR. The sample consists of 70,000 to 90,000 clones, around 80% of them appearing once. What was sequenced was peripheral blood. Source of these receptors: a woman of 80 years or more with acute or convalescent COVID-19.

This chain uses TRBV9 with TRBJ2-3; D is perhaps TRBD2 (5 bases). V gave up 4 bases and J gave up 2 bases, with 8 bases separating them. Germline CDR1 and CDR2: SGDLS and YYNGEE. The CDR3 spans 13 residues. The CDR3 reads CASSFSDTDTQYF. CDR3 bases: TGTGCCAGCAGCTTTAGCGACACAGATACGCAGTATTTT.

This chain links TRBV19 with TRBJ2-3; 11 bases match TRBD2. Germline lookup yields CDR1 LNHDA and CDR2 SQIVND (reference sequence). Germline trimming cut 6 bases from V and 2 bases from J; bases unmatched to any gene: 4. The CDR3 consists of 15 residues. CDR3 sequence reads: CASRRLAGFTDTQYF. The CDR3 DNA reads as TGTGCCAGTAGAAGACTAGCGGGATTCACAGATACGCAGTATTTT.

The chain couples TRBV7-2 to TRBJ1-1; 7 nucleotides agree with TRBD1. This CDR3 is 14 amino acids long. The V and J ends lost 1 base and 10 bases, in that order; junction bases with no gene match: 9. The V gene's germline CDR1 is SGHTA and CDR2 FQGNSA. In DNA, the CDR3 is TGTGCCAGCAGCTTAGGACAGGGTCGTCAGGGAGCTTTCTTT. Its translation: CASSLGQGRQGAFF.

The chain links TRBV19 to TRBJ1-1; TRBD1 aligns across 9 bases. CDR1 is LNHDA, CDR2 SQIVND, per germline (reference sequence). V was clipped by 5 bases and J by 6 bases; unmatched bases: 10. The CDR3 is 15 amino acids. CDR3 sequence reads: CASSPLDRGGAEAFF. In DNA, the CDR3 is TGTGCCAGTAGTCCCCTGGACAGGGGCGGAGCTGAAGCTTTCTTT.

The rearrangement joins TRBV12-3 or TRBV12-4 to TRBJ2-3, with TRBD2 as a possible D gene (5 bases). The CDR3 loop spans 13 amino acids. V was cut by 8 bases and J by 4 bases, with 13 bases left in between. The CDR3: CASGGVRADTQYF. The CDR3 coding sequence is TGTGCCAGCGGAGGAGTGCGAGCAGATACGCAGTATTTT.

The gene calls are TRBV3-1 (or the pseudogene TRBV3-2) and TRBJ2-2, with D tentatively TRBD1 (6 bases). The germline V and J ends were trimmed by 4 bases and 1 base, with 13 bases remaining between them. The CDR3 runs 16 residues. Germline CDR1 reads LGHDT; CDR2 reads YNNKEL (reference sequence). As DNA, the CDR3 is TGTGCCAGCAGCCCCCCGGTCAGGGGGAACACCGGGGAGCTGTTTTTT. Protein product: CASSPPVRGNTGELFF.

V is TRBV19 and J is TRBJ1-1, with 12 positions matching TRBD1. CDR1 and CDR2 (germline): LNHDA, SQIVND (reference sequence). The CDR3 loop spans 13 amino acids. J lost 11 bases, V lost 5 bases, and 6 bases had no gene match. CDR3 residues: CASSPGTGGSAFF. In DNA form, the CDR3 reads TGTGCCAGTAGTCCCGGGACAGGGGGCTCGGCTTTCTTT. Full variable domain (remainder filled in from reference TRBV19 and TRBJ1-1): DGGITQSPKYLFRKEGQNVTLSCEQNLNHDAMYWYRQDPGQGLRLIYYSQIVNDFQKGDIAEGYSVSREKKESFPLTVTSAQKNPTAFYLCASSPGTGGSAFFGQGTRLTVV.

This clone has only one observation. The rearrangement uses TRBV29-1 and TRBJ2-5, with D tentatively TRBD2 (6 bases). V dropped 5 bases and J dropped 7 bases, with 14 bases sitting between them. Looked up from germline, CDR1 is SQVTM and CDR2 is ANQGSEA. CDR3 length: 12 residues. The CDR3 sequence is CSVSGSPGTQYF. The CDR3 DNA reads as TGCAGCGTTAGCGGGTCCCCGGGGACCCAGTACTTC.

The CDR3 loop reads CASSFSWATNEKLFF. In DNA form, the CDR3 reads TGTGCCAGCAGCTTCTCGTGGGCGACTAATGAAAAACTGTTTTTT. The chain carries TRBV3-1 (or the pseudogene TRBV3-2) and TRBJ1-4; no definite D call. Per germline, CDR1 LGHDT and CDR2 YNNKEL (reference sequence). V dropped 5 bases and J dropped 2 bases, with 12 bases sitting between them. The CDR3 consists of 15 residues.

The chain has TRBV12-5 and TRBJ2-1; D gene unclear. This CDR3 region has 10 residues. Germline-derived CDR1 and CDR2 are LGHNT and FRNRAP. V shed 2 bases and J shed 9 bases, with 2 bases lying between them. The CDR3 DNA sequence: TGTGCTAGTGGTTTGCGTGAGCAGTTCTTC. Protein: CASGLREQFF.

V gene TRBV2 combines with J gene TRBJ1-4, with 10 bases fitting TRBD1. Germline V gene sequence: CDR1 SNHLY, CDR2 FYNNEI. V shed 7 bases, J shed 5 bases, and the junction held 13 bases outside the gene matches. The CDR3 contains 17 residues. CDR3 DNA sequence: TGTGCCAGCATCCCTGGACAGGGGGTAGCGGGGAATGAAAAACTGTTTTTT. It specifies CASIPGQGVAGNEKLFF.

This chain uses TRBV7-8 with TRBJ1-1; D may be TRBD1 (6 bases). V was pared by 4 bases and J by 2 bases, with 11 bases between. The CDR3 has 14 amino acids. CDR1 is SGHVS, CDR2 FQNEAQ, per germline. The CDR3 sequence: CASSSGQPNTEAFF. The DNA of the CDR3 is TGTGCCAGCAGCTCCGGACAGCCTAACACTGAAGCTTTCTTT.

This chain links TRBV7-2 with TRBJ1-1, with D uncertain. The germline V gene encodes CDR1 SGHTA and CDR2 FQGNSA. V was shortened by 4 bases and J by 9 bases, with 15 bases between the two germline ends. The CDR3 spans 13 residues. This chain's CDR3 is CASSSPGKSKAFF. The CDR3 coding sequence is TGTGCCAGCAGCTCCCCCGGGAAGAGCAAAGCTTTCTTT. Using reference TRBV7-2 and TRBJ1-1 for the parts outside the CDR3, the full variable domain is GAGVSQSPSNKVTEKGKDVELRCDPISGHTALYWYRQSLGQGLEFLIYFQGNSAPDKSGLPSDRFSAERTGGSVSTLTIQRTQQEDSAVYLCASSSPGKSKAFFGQGTRLTVV.

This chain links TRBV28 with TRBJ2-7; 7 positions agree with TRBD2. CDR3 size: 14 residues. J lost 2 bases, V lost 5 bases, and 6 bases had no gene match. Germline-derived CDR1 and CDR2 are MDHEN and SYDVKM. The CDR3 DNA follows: TGTGCCAGCAGTCTAGCGGACTACCCCTACGAGCAGTACTTC. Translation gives CASSLADYPYEQYF.

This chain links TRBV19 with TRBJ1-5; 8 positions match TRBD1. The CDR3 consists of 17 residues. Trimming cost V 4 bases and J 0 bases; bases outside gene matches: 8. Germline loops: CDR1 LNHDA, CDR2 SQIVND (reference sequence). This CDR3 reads CASSTLGQGTSNQPQHF. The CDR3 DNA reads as TGTGCCAGTAGTACCCTCGGACAGGGAACTAGCAATCAGCCCCAGCATTTT.

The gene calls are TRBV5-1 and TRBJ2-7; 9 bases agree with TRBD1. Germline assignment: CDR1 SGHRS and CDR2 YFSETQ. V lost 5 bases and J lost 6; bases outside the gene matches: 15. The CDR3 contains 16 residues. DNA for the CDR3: TGCGCCAGCAGTTCTAACACCGGGACAGGGTCCCCCGAGCAGTACTTC. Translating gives CASSSNTGTGSPEQYF.